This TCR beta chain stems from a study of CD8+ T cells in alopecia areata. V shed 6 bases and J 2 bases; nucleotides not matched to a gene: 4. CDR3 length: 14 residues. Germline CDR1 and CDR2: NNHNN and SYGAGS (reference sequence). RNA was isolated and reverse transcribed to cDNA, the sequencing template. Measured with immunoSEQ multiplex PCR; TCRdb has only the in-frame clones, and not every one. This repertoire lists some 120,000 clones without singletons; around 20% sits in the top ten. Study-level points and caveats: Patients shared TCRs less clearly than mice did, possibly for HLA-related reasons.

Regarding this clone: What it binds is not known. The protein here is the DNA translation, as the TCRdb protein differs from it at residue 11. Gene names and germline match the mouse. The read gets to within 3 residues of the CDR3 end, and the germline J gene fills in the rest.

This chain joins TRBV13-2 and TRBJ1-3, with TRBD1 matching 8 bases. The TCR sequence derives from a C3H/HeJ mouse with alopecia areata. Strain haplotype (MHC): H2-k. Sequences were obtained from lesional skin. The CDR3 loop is CASALQGAGNTLYF. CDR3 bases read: TGTGCCAGCGCTCTACAGGGGGCTGGAAATACG.